This TCR beta chain was retrieved from a study of T cell responses to AZD1222 COVID-19 vaccine. Findings and limits, study-wide: Vaccine-associated CD4 TCRs ranged over spike, dominating at 160-218 and 743-854.

Trimming at V came to 3 bases and at J to 1 base, leaving 6 bases not matched to a gene. The CDR3 runs to 17 residues. Germline CDR1 KGHSH, CDR2 LQKENI. Method: immunoSEQ multiplex PCR; TCRdb's copy keeps in-frame clones and lacks some. This sample has around 100,000 clones, with 80% to 90% found just once. On this clone itself: Its antigen is undetermined.

The source was peripheral blood, collected on day 0 of MenACWY control vaccination. V usage is TRBV18 and J usage is TRBJ2-6; 7 bases match TRBD1. The sequence was collected from an adult in good health. The CDR3 DNA sequence: TGTGCCAGCTCACCCCGGGACAGAGATTCTGGGGCCAACGTCCTGACTTTC. Residues: CASSPRDRDSGANVLTF.